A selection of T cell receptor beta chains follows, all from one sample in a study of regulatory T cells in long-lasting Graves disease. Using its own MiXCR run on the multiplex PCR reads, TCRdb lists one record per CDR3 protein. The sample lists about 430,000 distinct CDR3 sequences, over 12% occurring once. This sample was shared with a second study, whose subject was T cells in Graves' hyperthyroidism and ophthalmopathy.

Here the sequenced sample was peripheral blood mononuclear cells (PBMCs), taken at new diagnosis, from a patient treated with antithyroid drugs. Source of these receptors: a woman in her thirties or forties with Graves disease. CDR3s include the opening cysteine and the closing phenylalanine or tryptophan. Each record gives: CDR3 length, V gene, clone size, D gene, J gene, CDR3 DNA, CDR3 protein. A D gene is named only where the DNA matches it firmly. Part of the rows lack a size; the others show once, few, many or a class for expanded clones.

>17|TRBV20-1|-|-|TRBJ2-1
TGCAGTGCTAGAGCCATGGGACCCCTTAGCTCCTACAATGAGCAGTTCTTC
CSARAMGPLSSYNEQFF
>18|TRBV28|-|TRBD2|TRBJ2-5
TGTGCCAGCAGTTCGCACTCCGGGACTAGCGGGTCCTGGGAGACCCAGTACTTC
CASSSHSGTSGSWETQYF
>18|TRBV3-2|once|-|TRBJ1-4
TGTGCCAGCAGCCAACCCCGAGACAGGGGTGCTACTAATGAAAAACTGTTTTTT
CASSQPRDRGATNEKLFF
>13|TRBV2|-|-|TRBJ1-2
TGTGCCAGCAGATATTTGGAGAAATATGGCTACACCTTC
CASRYLEKYGYTF
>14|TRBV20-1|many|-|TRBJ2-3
TGCAGTGCTAGAGACCTAGCGCGCACAGATACGCAGTATTTT
CSARDLARTDTQYF
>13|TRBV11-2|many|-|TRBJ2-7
TGTGCCAGCAGCCCGGTCGCTCTAAGCGAGCAGTACTTC
CASSPVALSEQYF
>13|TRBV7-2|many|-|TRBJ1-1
TGTGCCAGCACCAGACGGGCCAGGTCTGAAGCTTTCTTT
CASTRRARSEAFF
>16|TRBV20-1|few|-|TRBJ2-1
TGCAGTGCTAGAGATGGAGCCAAGAGCTCCTACAATGAGCAGTTCTTC
CSARDGAKSSYNEQFF
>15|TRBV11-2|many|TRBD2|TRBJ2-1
TGTGCCAGCAGCTTCCCAGCGGGAGTAGGAAATGAGCAGTTCTTC
CASSFPAGVGNEQFF
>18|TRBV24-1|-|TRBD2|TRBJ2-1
TGTGCCAGCAGTCCAATCGGACTAGCGGCCCTCTCCTACAATGAGCAGTTCTTC
CASSPIGLAALSYNEQFF
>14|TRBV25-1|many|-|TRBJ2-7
TGTGCCAGCAGTGCGACAGCGGAGCTACGAGTGCAGTACTTC
CASSATAELRVQYF
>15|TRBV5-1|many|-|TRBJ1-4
TGCGCCAGCAGCTTAAGTTCGGGGGCGGCTGAAAAACTGTTTTTT
CASSLSSGAAEKLFF
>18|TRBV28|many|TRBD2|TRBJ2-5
TGTGCCAGCAGTTCTCCGGGACTCAGGGTCGGGAGGCGAGAGACCCAGTACTTC
CASSSPGLRVGRRETQYF
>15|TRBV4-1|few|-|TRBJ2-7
TGCGCCAGCAGCCAAGGGTTTAGCGGAAACTACGAGCAGTACTTC
CASSQGFSGNYEQYF
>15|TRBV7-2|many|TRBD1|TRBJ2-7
TGTGCCAGCAGCTTGGAATCAGGGGGCCTCTACGAGCAGTACTTC
CASSLESGGLYEQYF
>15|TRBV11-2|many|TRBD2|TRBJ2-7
TGTGCCAGCAGCCGTACTAGCGGCATCAACTACGAGCAGTACTTC
CASSRTSGINYEQYF
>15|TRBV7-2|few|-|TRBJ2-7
TGTGCCATCCACAAAGGGGGTAGGGTAAAAAACGAGCAGTACTTC
CAIHKGGRVKNEQYF
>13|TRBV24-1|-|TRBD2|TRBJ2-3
TGTGCCACCAGGGGACTAGCGACAGATACGCAGTATTTT
CATRGLATDTQYF
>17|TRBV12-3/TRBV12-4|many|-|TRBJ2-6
TGTGCCAGCAGACCGACAGCTCTTACCTCTGGGGCCAACGTCCTGACTTTC
CASRPTALTSGANVLTF
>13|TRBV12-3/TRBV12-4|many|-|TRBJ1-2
TGTGCCAGCAGCGGGGGATCTAACTATGGCTACACCTTC
CASSGGSNYGYTF